The sequence of this T cell receptor (beta chain) was determined in a study of cytotoxic CD8 clonotypes in ibrutinib-treated CLL. TCRdb's table, derived via immunoSEQ multiplex PCR, lists solely in-frame clones and lacks some. The sample lists about 300,000 clones; around 76% were seen once. Specimen: PBMCs, collected at disease progression, from a patient treated with ibrutinib. This clonotype was sampled from a human donor with chronic lymphocytic leukemia.

The CDR3 DNA reads TGTGCCAGCAGTTACGACCAGGGGAGGGACCGTGGCTACACCTTC. It yields the protein CASSYDQGRDRGYTF. V is TRBV6-6 and J is TRBJ1-2; maybe TRBD1 (6 bases). Trimming took 2 bases from V and 7 from J, leaving 17 bases between them. There are 15 residues in the CDR3. Germline loops: CDR1 MNHNY, CDR2 SVGAGI (reference sequence).